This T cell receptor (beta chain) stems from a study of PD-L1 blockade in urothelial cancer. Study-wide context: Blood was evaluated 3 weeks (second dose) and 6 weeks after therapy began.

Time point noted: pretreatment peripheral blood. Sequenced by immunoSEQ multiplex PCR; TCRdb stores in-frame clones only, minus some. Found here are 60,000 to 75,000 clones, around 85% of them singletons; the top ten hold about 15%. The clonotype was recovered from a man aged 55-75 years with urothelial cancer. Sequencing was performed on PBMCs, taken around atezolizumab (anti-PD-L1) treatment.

This CDR3 reads CASSRTGSYEQYF. The DNA for the CDR3 is TGTGCCAGTAGCCGGACAGGGAGCTACGAGCAGTACTTC. V gene TRBV19 combines with J gene TRBJ2-7, with TRBD1 matching over 8 bases. CDR3 size: 13 residues. J lost 3 bases, V lost 6 bases, and 4 bases had no gene match. Germline V gene sequence: CDR1 LNHDA, CDR2 SQIVND (reference sequence).